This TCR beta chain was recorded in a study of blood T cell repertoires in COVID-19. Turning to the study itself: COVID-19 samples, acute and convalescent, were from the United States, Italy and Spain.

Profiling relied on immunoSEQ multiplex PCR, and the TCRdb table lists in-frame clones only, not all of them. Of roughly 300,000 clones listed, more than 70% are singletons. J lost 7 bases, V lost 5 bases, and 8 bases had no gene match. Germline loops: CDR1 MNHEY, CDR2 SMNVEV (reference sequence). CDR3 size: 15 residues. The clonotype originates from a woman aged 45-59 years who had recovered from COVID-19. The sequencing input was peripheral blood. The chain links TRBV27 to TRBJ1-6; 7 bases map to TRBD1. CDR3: CASSTEGARNSPLHF. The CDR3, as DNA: TGTGCCAGCAGTACCGAGGGGGCTAGAAATTCACCCCTCCACTTT.